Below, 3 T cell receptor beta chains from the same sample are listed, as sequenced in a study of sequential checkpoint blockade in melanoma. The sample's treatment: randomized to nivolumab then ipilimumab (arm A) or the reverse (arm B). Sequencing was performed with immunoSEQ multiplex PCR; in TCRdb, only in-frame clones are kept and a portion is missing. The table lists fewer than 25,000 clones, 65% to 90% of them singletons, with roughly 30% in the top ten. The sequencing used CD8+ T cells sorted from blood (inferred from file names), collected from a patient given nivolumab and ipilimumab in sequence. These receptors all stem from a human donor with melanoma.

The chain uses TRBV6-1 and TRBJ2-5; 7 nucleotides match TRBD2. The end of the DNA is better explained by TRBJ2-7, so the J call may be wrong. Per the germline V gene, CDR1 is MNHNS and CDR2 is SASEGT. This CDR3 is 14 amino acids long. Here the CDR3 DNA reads TGTGCCAGCAGTGAACCGGGACTACTTTACGAGCAGTACTTC. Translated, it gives CASSEPGLLYEQYF.

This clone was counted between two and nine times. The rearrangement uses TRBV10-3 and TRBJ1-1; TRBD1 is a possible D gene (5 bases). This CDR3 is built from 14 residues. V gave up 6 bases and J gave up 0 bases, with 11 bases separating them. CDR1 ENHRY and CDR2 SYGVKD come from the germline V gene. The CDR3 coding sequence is TGTGCCATCAGCCGAGACAGTTTGAACACTGAAGCTTTCTTT. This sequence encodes CAISRDSLNTEAFF.

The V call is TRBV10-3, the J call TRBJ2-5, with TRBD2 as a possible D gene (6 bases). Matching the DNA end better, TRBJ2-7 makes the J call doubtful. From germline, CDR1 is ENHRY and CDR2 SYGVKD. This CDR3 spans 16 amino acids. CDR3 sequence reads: CAISEPASGRRYEQYF. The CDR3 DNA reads TGTGCCATCAGTGAACCGGCGAGCGGGCGTCGCTACGAGCAGTACTTC.